Listed below are T cell receptor beta chains from one sample, sequenced in a study of breast tumors, draining lymph nodes, adjacent tissues. TCRdb analysed the multiplex PCR reads with MiXCR anew, one entry per CDR3 protein. The sample holds 150,000 to 250,000 distinct CDR3 sequences, about 32% seen once. The sample taken for sequencing was axillary lymph node tissue. The receptors derive from a female donor with breast cancer. Some clones in this sample may be carry-over from other donors' samples. CDR3s leave out the opening cysteine and the closing phenylalanine or tryptophan. Fields, in order: J gene, CDR3 length, V gene, clone size, D gene, CDR3 protein. D genes are given only for firm matches. Expanded clones are given a class, and other clones once, few, many or no size at all.

TRBJ2-5 14 TRBV11-3 . . ASTSPGRAGGETQY
TRBJ1-2 16 TRBV20-1 many TRBD1 SARGGDSIKSKNYGYT
TRBJ2-7 10 TRBV16 many . ASSQSAYEQY
TRBJ1-5 13 TRBV10-3 many . AISESRGSNQPQH
TRBJ1-6 14 TRBV9 many TRBD1 ASSSGQTAAHSPLH
TRBJ2-1 12 TRBV10-3 many . AISEPRDYNEQF
TRBJ2-2 11 TRBV11-3 many . ASSLLDTGELF
TRBJ2-1 13 TRBV13 many . ASSPMGGLYNEQF
TRBJ2-2 13 TRBV12-3/TRBV12-4 many . ASTLDSSNTGELF
TRBJ2-1 12 TRBV29-1 many TRBD2 SVGVAGGVNEQF
TRBJ2-5 9 TRBV30 few . AWTLEETQY
TRBJ1-5 13 TRBV20-1 . TRBD1 SAGGTGASTQPQH
TRBJ2-5 15 TRBV5-4 many TRBD2 ASSPAGLAGGPETQY
TRBJ2-6 11 TRBV20-1 . . SVPISGANALT
TRBJ1-4 12 TRBV2 medium-sized . ASSEGPEEEKLF
TRBJ1-5 13 TRBV6-5 few . ASSSVGGVVWPQH
TRBJ2-3 11 TRBV4-2 . . ASGQEEGSAQY
TRBJ1-5 13 TRBV13 many . ASSLGGGSFQPQH
TRBJ2-7 12 TRBV19 many . ASSMLGDPYEQY
TRBJ1-2 13 TRBV15 . . ATSRDFGGWSGYT
TRBJ2-5 12 TRBV6-5 many . ASSTLQGRETQY
TRBJ2-2 14 TRBV5-5 many TRBD1 ASSLGQGGNTGELF
TRBJ1-1 12 TRBV7-9 few . ASSLLGAITEAF
TRBJ2-7 10 TRBV20-1 . . SAQGFAYEPY
TRBJ2-5 13 TRBV24-1 . TRBD1 ATSEKDRGTETQY
TRBJ2-3 15 TRBV5-5 . TRBD2 ASSLGTTSGSTDTQY
TRBJ1-6 16 TRBV3-1 . TRBD1 ASSGAGQGILWGQRPD
TRBJ1-4 15 TRBV13 many . ASSLGGGDATNEKLF
TRBJ2-5 11 TRBV29-1 many . SVDGVTGKTQY
TRBJ2-7 13 TRBV28 many TRBD1 ASSQRGPGANEQY
TRBJ1-1 15 TRBV12-3/TRBV12-4 . TRBD1 ASSQDWTGSLNTEAF
TRBJ1-3 14 TRBV7-2 many . ASSLGQVGSGNTIY
TRBJ2-7 11 TRBV10-3 many . AISEYTDYEQY
TRBJ2-2 13 TRBV7-2 many TRBD2 ASSRLASNTGELF
TRBJ2-3 13 TRBV6-5 many . ASKQGGGETDTQY
TRBJ1-2 14 TRBV6-6 many . ASSHNAGRANYGYT
TRBJ2-7 15 TRBV12-3/TRBV12-4 . TRBD1 ASSPGQGALRSYEQY
TRBJ2-5 12 TRBV5-4 many . ASSSPGAGETQY
TRBJ1-2 12 TRBV4-1 many . ASSPRGRAFGYT